These 20 T cell receptor beta chains share one sample of origin, sequenced in a study of blood T cell repertoires in COVID-19. Profiled with immunoSEQ multiplex PCR; TCRdb holds only in-frame clones, not every one. The table shows some 130,000 clones, with 60% to 80% occurring only once. Specimen: peripheral blood. These receptors were obtained from a woman in her 70s with acute or convalescent COVID-19.

This rearrangement joins TRBV10-1 to TRBJ1-1; D is perhaps TRBD1 (5 bases). Per germline, CDR1 WNHNN and CDR2 SYGVQD (reference sequence). The CDR3 extends over 14 amino acids. Trimming stripped 0 bases from V and 4 bases from J, with 9 bases between. This CDR3 reads CASSESTGVTEAFF. CDR3 nucleotides: TGCGCCAGCAGTGAGTCGACGGGGGTCACTGAAGCTTTCTTT.

Concerning this clone: Other DNA sequences in this specimen translate into the identical CDR3. The V and J genes are TRBV12-3 or TRBV12-4 and TRBJ1-2; TRBD1 might be the D (5 bases). The CDR3 totals 13 residues. With 4 bases removed from V and 6 bases from J, the gap between germline ends came to 12 bases. CDR3 DNA sequence: TGTGCCAGCAGTTCCCCAGGGTCGAATGGCTACACCTTC. Its translation is CASSSPGSNGYTF.

The rearrangement uses TRBV2 and TRBJ1-3; possibly TRBD1 for D (6 bases). V lost 8 bases, J lost 4 bases, and 12 bases lay in between. This CDR3 is 13 amino acids long. Germline V gene sequence: CDR1 SNHLY, CDR2 FYNNEI. The chain's CDR3 is CASLGASGNTIYF. For the CDR3, the DNA is TGTGCCAGCTTGGGGGCTTCCGGAAACACCATATATTTT.

The chain joins TRBV21-1 to TRBJ1-6; the DNA was not compared with TRBD1, the D call given in the table. TRBV21-1 is a known pseudogene. The CDR3 runs 17 residues. The CDR3 loop is CASSKARRDRADSPLHF. The CDR3 DNA reads TGTGCCAGCAGCAAAGCTCGAAGGGACAGGGCAGACTCACCCCTCCACTTT.

The chain has TRBV6-5 and TRBJ1-1, with 8 bases fitting TRBD1. Germline trimming cut 7 bases from V and 2 bases from J; bases unmatched to any gene: 6. Germline V gene lookup returns CDR1 MNHEY and CDR2 SVGAGI. The CDR3 is made up of 14 amino acids. CDR3 protein: CASIGQGRNTEAFF. Here the CDR3 DNA reads TGTGCCAGCATCGGACAGGGAAGAAACACTGAAGCTTTCTTT.

The V and J genes are TRBV10-3 and TRBJ2-7, with D perhaps matching TRBD1 (6 bases). Germline V gene sequence: CDR1 ENHRY, CDR2 SYGVKD. Trimming cost V 7 bases and J 1 base, with 8 bases left between them. CDR3 length equals 12 residues. As DNA, the CDR3 is TGTGCCATCAACCAGGGGTCCTACGAGCAGTACTTC. This codes for CAINQGSYEQYF.

A single count supports this clone. This chain connects TRBV3-1 (or the pseudogene TRBV3-2) to TRBJ2-1, with 11 nucleotides matching TRBD2. This CDR3 has 15 residues. Trimming cost V 3 bases and J 9 bases; bases outside gene matches: 7. CDR1 is LGHDT and CDR2 is YNNKEL in the germline V gene (reference sequence). Written as DNA, the CDR3 is TGTGCCAGCAGCCATAATAGCGGGGGGGCCGGTGAGCAGTTCTTC. Translating it yields CASSHNSGGAGEQFF.

This sequence joins TRBV28 and TRBJ1-2, with D perhaps matching TRBD1 (5 bases). Germline V lookup: CDR1 MDHEN, CDR2 SYDVKM. Trimming stripped 2 bases from V and 8 bases from J, with 12 bases between. There are 13 residues in the CDR3. The CDR3 DNA follows: TGTGCCAGCAGTTTACTCGACGGGGGGGGCTACACCTTC. Residues: CASSLLDGGGYTF.

The J gene is TRBJ1-5, the V gene TRBV18; 10 nucleotides line up with TRBD1. There are 15 residues in the CDR3. V trimming: 6 bases; J trimming: 6 bases; junction bases outside the gene matches: 8. Germline CDR1 reads KGHSH; CDR2 reads LQKENI. CDR3 DNA: TGTGCCAGCTCCCCCGGGACAGGGGACAGTCAGCCCCAGCATTTT. It specifies CASSPGTGDSQPQHF.

The chain couples TRBV19 to TRBJ1-2; D is unclear. The V end was cut by 9 bases, the J end by 4 bases, with 9 bases between. This CDR3 spans 11 amino acids. The germline CDR1 and CDR2 sequences are LNHDA and SQIVND (reference sequence). The CDR3 region has the DNA TGTGCCAGCCGACACCTCTATGGCTACACCTTC. Protein product: CASRHLYGYTF.

The rearrangement joins TRBV7-6 to TRBJ2-7; 7 nucleotides agree with TRBD1. The CDR3 is 13 residues long. V shed 2 bases and J 6 bases; nucleotides not matched to a gene: 4. Germline loops: CDR1 SGHVS, CDR2 FNYEAQ. The CDR3 region is CASSLQQGVEQYF. In DNA form, the CDR3 reads TGTGCCAGCAGCTTACAGCAGGGGGTCGAGCAGTACTTC.

This rearrangement joins TRBV9 to TRBJ2-2, with D possibly TRBD2 on 6 matching bases. Between the trimmed V and J ends, which lost 5 bases and 2 bases, there was a span of 16 bases. Germline CDR1 SGDLS, CDR2 YYNGEE. This CDR3 has 16 residues. This CDR3 is CASSPSAGKNTGELFF. The CDR3 DNA reads as TGTGCCAGCAGTCCGTCTGCGGGGAAAAACACCGGGGAGCTGTTTTTT. Complete variable domain (other parts from reference TRBV9 and TRBJ2-2): DSGVTQTPKHLITATGQRVTLRCSPRSGDLSVYWYQQSLDQGLQFLIQYYNGEERAKGNILERFSAQQFPDLHSELNLSSLELGDSALYFCASSPSAGKNTGELFFGEGSRLTVL.

This clone was detected only once. This chain connects TRBV7-2 to TRBJ1-5; 8 bases agree with TRBD1. Germline CDR1 SGHTA, CDR2 FQGNSA. J gave up 4 bases and V 5 bases, and 4 bases lay outside the gene matches. This CDR3 comprises 14 residues. The CDR3 bases are TGTGCCAGCAGCCGGACAGGGACTAATCAGCCCCAGCATTTT. Amino acids: CASSRTGTNQPQHF.

This chain connects TRBV6-2 or TRBV6-3 to TRBJ2-7, with 11 bases identical to TRBD2. The V segment lost 2 bases and the J segment 4 bases; nucleotides outside the gene matches: 13. CDR1 and CDR2 from the germline V gene are MNHEY and SVGEGT. This CDR3 has 18 amino acids. For the CDR3, the DNA is TGTGCCAGCAGTTACGGTTCCTCCTTTAGCGGGAGGGGGTACGAGCAGTACTTC. Protein product: CASSYGSSFSGRGYEQYF.

This clone occurred a few times. The V gene is TRBV24-1, the J gene TRBJ1-2; a weak D match, TRBD1 (5 bases). This CDR3 region has 15 residues. V was clipped by 3 bases and J by 7 bases, with 17 bases between them. Germline V gene sequence: CDR1 KGHDR, CDR2 SFDVKD. The CDR3 here is CATSDRRVRVGGYTF. The CDR3 nucleotides are TGTGCCACCAGTGATCGGAGGGTCAGGGTGGGTGGCTACACCTTC.

The rearrangement links TRBV5-6 to TRBJ1-2; D ambiguous. Germline V gene sequence: CDR1 SGHDT, CDR2 YYEEEE. Trimming shortened V by 0 bases and J by 4 bases, and 16 bases separated the two germline ends. The CDR3 has 16 amino acids. CDR3 sequence (DNA): TGTGCCAGCAGCTTGGGGCCCCTCACAGTGCTCTATGGCTACACCTTC. Translated: CASSLGPLTVLYGYTF.

The table lists this clone with a few counts. The V gene is TRBV3-1 (or the pseudogene TRBV3-2), the J gene TRBJ2-7, with TRBD2 as a possible D gene (6 bases). V shed 1 base and J shed 3 bases, with 13 bases lying between them. The V gene's germline CDR1 is LGHDT and CDR2 YNNKEL (reference sequence). The CDR3 extends over 15 amino acids. CDR3 in DNA: TGTGCCAGCAGCCAAGGACCAGCGGGCAGCTACGAGCAGTACTTC. This encodes CASSQGPAGSYEQYF.

The chain joins TRBV7-8 to TRBJ2-5; TRBD2 matches at 12 bases. The germline CDR1 and CDR2 sequences are SGHVS and FQNEAQ. Trimming took 5 bases from V and 0 from J; bases not matched to a gene: 7. The CDR3 runs 17 residues. Here the CDR3 DNA reads TGTGCCAGCAGCCTAGGACTAGCGGGGTCGTACCAAGAGACCCAGTACTTC. As protein: CASSLGLAGSYQETQYF.

As concerns this clone: The same CDR3 is also encoded by other DNA sequences in this sample. This rearrangement joins TRBV19 to TRBJ1-2; no firm D call. The V gene lost 8 bases and the J gene lost 7 bases, with 14 bases spanning the gap. This CDR3 spans 12 amino acids. Germline lookup yields CDR1 LNHDA and CDR2 SQIVND (reference sequence). Here the CDR3 DNA reads TGTGCCAGTTCAAGACAAGGCTCTGGCTACACCTTC. This codes for CASSRQGSGYTF.

This CDR3 reads CASSPGTGVRAEAFF. In DNA, the CDR3 is TGTGCCAGCAGCCCCGGGACAGGGGTACGCGCTGAAGCTTTCTTT. V and J are TRBV7-6 and TRBJ1-1; 10 positions match TRBD1. The CDR3 loop spans 15 amino acids. Germline CDR1 is SGHVS and CDR2 is FNYEAQ. The ends lost 5 bases at V and 6 bases at J; junction bases unmatched: 9.